The clone carrying this TCR beta chain was picked up one time. Its antigen remains unknown. 13 Jbeta primers and 60 Vbeta primers were used for the PCR. Measured with immunoSEQ multiplex PCR; TCRdb has only the in-frame clones, and not every one. The sample has some 150,000 clones; about 86% are singletons. From germline, CDR1 is LGHNA and CDR2 YNFKEQ. The CDR3 spans 24 residues. V shed 3 bases, J shed 3 bases, and the junction held 32 bases outside the gene matches. These data belong to a study of cytomegalovirus exposure and HLA in healthy donors. Overall study findings and caveats: The authors later found HLA-associated TCR beta chains more clonally expanded than equally common others. Analysis performed later found approximately 17,000 TCR beta sequences associated with HLA alleles at 0.05 false discovery rate. There were 164 TCR beta chains listed as cytomegalovirus-associated. Earlier findings revealed that most TCR beta V segments proved productive either about 87% or about 30% of the time.

The chain joins TRBV4-2 to TRBJ1-2; 9 bases are a match to TRBD1. The sequenced material came from PBMCs. The clonotype originates from a man aged 35 to 55 in good health and CMV-seropositive. The CDR3 loop is CASSHRDREDSRQLWEILDYGYTF. In DNA form, the CDR3 reads TGTGCCAGCAGCCACCGGGACAGGGAAGACAGCCGACAGCTCTGGGAGATCCTTGACTATGGCTACACCTTC.